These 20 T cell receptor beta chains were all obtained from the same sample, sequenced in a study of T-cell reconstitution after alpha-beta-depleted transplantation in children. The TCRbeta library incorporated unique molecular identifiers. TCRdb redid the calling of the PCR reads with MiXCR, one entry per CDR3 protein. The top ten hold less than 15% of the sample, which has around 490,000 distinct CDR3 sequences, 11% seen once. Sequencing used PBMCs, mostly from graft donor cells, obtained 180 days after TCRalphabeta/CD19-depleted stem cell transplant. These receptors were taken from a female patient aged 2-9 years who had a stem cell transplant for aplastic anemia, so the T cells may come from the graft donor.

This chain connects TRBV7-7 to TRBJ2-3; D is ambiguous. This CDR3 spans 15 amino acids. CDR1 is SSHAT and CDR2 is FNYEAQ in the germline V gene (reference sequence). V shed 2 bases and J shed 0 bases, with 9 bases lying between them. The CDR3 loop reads CASSLLPDSTDTQYF. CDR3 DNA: TGTGCCAGCAGCTTACTCCCAGATAGCACAGATACGCAGTATTTT.

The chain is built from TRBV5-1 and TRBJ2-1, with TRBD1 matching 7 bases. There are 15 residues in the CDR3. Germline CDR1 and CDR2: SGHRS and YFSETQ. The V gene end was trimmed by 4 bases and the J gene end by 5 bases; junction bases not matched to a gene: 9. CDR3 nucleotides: TGCGCCAGCAGCCAAGACAGGGTAAGGGACAATGAGCAGTTCTTC. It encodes CASSQDRVRDNEQFF. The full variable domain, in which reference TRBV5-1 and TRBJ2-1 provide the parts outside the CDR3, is KAGVTQTPRYLIKTRGQQVTLSCSPISGHRSVSWYQQTPGQGLQFLFEYFSETQRNKGNFPGRFSGRQFSNSRSEMNVSTLELGDSALYLCASSQDRVRDNEQFFGPGTRLTVL.

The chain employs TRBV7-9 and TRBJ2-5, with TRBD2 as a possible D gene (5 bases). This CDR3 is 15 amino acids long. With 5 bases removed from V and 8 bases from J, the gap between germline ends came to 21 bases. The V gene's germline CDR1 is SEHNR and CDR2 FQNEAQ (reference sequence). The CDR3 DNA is TGTGCCAGCAGCGCGATATTGAGCGGCCCTAGAACCCAGTACTTC. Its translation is CASSAILSGPRTQYF.

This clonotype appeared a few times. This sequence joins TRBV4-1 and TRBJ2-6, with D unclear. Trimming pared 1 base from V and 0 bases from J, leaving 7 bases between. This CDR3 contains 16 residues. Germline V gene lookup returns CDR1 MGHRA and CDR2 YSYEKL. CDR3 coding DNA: TGCGCCAGCAGCCAAGGGGTTAGCTCTGGGGCCAACGTCCTGACTTTC. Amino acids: CASSQGVSSGANVLTF.

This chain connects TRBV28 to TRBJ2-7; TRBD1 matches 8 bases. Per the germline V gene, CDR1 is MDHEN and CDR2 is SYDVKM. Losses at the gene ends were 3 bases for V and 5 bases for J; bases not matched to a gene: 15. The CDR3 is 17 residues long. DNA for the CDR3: TGTGCCAGCAGTTTCCCCCTAACGCAGGGGGCGTTCGACGAGCAGTACGTC. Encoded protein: CASSFPLTQGAFDEQYV.

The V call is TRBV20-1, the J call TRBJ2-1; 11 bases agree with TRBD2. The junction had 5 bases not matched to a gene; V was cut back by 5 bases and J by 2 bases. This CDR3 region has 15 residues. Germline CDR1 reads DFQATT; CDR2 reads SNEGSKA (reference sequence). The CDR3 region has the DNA TGCAGTGCTGATCTAGCGGGAGGAACCTACAATGAGCAGTTCTTC. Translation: CSADLAGGTYNEQFF.

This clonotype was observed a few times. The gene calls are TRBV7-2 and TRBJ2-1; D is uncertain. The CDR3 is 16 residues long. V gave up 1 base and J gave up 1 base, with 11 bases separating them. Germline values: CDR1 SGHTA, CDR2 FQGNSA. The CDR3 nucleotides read TGTGCCAGCAGCTTAGTCCCGGGTTTGTCCTACAATGAGCAGTTCTTC. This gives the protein CASSLVPGLSYNEQFF.

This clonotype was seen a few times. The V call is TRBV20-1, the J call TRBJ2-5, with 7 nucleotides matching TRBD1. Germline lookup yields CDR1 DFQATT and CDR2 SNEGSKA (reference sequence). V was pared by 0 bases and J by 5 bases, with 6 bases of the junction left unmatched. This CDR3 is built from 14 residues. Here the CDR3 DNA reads TGCAGTGCTAGAGAGAGGGGGCGCTTGGAGACCCAGTACTTC. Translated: CSARERGRLETQYF.

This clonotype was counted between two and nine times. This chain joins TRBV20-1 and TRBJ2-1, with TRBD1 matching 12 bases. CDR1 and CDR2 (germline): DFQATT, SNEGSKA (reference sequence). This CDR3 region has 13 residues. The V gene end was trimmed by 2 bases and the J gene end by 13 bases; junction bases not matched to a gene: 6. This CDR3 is CSARSSGTGGQFF. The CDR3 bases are TGCAGTGCTAGAAGCTCCGGGACAGGGGGCCAGTTCTTC.

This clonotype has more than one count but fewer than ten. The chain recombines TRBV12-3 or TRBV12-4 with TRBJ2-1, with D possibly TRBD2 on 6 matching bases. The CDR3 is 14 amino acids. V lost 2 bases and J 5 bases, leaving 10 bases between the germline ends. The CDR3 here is CASSLRDLNNEQFF. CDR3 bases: TGTGCCAGCAGTTTAAGGGACTTAAACAATGAGCAGTTCTTC.

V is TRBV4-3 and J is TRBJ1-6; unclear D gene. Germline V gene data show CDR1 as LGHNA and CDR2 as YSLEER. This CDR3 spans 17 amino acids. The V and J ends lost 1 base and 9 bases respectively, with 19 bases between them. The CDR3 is CASSQVSEATFFSPLHF. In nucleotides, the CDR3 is TGCGCCAGCAGCCAAGTGAGCGAGGCAACCTTCTTTTCACCCCTCCACTTT.

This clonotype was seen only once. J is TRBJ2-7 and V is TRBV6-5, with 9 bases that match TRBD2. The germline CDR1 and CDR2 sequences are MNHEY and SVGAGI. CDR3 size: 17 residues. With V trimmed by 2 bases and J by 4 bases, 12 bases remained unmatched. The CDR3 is CASSYPSGGSGRYEQYF. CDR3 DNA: TGTGCCAGCAGTTACCCCTCGGGGGGTAGCGGGAGATACGAGCAGTACTTC.

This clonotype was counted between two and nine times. CDR3 bases: TGTGCCAGCAGCTTAGTCGTAGGGCCCATTTGGTTCTCCTACAATGAGCAGTTCTTC. This encodes CASSLVVGPIWFSYNEQFF. V gene TRBV7-6 combines with J gene TRBJ2-1; no definite D call. CDR1 and CDR2 (germline): SGHVS, FNYEAQ. The length of the CDR3 is 19 residues. Trimming left V 1 base short and J 0 bases short, with 19 bases between.

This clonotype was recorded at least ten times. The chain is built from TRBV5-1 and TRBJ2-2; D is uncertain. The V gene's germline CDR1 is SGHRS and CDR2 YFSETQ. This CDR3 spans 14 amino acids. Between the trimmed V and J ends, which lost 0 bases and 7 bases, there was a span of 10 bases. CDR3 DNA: TGCGCCAGCAGCTTGGCCTTAAGGTTCGGGGAGCTGTTTTTT. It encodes CASSLALRFGELFF. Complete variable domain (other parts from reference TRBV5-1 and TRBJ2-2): KAGVTQTPRYLIKTRGQQVTLSCSPISGHRSVSWYQQTPGQGLQFLFEYFSETQRNKGNFPGRFSGRQFSNSRSEMNVSTLELGDSALYLCASSLALRFGELFFGEGSRLTVL.

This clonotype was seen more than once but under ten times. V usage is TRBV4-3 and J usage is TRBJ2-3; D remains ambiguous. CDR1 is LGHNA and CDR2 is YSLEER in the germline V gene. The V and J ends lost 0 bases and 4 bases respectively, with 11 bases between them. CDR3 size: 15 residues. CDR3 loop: CASSQDPQTADTQYF. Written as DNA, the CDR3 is TGCGCCAGCAGCCAAGACCCGCAGACGGCAGATACGCAGTATTTT.

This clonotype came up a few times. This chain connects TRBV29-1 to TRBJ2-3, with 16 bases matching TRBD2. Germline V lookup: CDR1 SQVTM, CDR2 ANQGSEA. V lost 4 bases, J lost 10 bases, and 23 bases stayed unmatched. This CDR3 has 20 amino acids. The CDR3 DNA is TGCAGCGTTGGATCGAGATACGGGACTAGCGGGAGGGCCTCTCCCATTCCGCAGTATTTT. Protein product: CSVGSRYGTSGRASPIPQYF.

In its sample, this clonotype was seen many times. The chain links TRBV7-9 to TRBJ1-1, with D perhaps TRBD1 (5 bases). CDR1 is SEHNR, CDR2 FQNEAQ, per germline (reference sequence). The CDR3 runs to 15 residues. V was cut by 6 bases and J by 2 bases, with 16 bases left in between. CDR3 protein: CASRARVFGNTEAFF. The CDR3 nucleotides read TGTGCCAGCAGGGCCAGGGTGTTCGGAAACACTGAAGCTTTCTTT.

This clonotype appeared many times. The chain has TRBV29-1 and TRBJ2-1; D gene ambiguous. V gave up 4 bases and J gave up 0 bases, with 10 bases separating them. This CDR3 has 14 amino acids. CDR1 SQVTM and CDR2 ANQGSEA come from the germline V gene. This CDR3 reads CSVAPRSSYNEQFF. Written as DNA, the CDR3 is TGCAGCGTTGCCCCCCGGAGCTCCTACAATGAGCAGTTCTTC.

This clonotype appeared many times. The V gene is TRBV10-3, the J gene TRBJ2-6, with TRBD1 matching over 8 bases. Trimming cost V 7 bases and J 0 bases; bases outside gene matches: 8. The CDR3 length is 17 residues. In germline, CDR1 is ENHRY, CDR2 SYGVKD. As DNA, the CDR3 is TGTGCCATCACCGACAGGGGTATCTTCTCTGGGGCCAACGTCCTGACTTTC. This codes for CAITDRGIFSGANVLTF.

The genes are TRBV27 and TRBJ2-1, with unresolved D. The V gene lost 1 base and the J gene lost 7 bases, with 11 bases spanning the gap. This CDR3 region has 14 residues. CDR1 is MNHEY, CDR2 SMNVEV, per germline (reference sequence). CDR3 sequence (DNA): TGTGCCAGCAGTTTATGGGGTAGTTTGAATGAGCAGTTCTTC. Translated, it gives CASSLWGSLNEQFF.